These 6 T cell receptor beta chains were sequenced from one sample in a study of T cell changes during pregnancy in multiple sclerosis (dated by TCRdb to 2018 to 2020). The library was generated by the immunoSEQ multiplex PCR assay. TCRdb took this table from immuneACCESS and kept in-frame rearrangements with V and J called. Such tables lack part of the clones; where checked against another copy, unresolved V genes explain under half of the gap, and the rest is unexplained. This sample is represented by just over 20,000 clones; 70% to 90% of them were singletons. The ten top clones hold roughly 5% of the sample. Sequenced here: CD8+ T cells from peripheral blood mononuclear cells, sampled in the second trimester of pregnancy. These receptors were obtained from a female donor in good health, enrolled as a control in a pregnancy study.

The J gene is TRBJ2-7, the V gene TRBV7-9; 9 nucleotides match TRBD2. The CDR3 is 16 amino acids. Germline lookup yields CDR1 SEHNR and CDR2 FQNEAQ (reference sequence). J gave up 5 bases and V 2 bases, and 10 bases lay outside the gene matches. The CDR3 DNA reads as TGTGCCAGCAGCTTAAGAGGTTTAGCGGGAGTTGACGAGCAGTACTTC. This codes for CASSLRGLAGVDEQYF.

The chain has TRBV4-1 and TRBJ2-7; D perhaps matches TRBD1 (6 bases). V was shortened by 0 bases and J by 2 bases, with 11 bases between the two germline ends. This CDR3 spans 15 amino acids. Germline CDR1 reads MGHRA; CDR2 reads YSYEKL. The CDR3 bases are TGCGCCAGCAGCCAAGAATCAGGGGAGACCTACGAGCAGTACTTC. Its translation is CASSQESGETYEQYF.

The CDR3 DNA reads as TGTGCCAGCAGCAAGCCCCGCGGTCCCGGCAATGAGCAGTTCTTC. It is translated as CASSKPRGPGNEQFF. The chain carries TRBV21-1 and TRBJ2-1; TRBD2, the table's D call, lacks a check against the DNA. TRBV21-1 is flagged as a pseudogene. The CDR3 is made up of 15 amino acids.

The rearrangement links TRBV11-2 to TRBJ1-2, with TRBD1 identical over 8 bases. Germline V gene lookup returns CDR1 SGHAT and CDR2 FQNNGV. The CDR3 contains 16 residues. With V trimmed by 0 bases and J by 2 bases, 5 bases remained unmatched. The CDR3 DNA reads as TGTGCCAGCAGCTTAGATGGGGCAGGGGGCAACTATGGCTACACCTTC. Its translation: CASSLDGAGGNYGYTF.

This chain links TRBV10-2 with TRBJ2-7; no clear D. V shed 6 bases and J shed 0 bases, with 6 bases lying between them. Germline CDR1 WSHSY, CDR2 SAAADI. The CDR3 loop spans 12 amino acids. The CDR3 protein is CASSPPSYEQYF. CDR3 coding DNA: TGCGCCAGCAGCCCTCCCTCCTACGAGCAGTACTTC.

The chain combines TRBV6-6 with TRBJ1-2; D is unclear. The V end lost 4 bases, the J end lost 1 base, and 7 bases lay between the germline ends. The CDR3 is made up of 13 amino acids. Germline lookup yields CDR1 MNHNY and CDR2 SVGAGI (reference sequence). The CDR3 here is CASSSVINYGYTF. Here the CDR3 DNA reads TGTGCCAGCAGTTCGGTGATTAACTATGGCTACACCTTC.